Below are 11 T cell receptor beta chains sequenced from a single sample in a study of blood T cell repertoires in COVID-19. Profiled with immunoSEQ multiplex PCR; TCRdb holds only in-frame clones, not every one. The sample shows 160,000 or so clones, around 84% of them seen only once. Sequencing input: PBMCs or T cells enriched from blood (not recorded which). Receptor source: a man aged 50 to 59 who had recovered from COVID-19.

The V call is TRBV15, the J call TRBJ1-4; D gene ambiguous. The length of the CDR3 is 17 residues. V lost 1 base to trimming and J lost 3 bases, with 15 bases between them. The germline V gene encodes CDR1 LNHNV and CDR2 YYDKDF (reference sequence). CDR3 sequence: CATSRARSHGPNEKLFF. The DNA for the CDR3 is TGTGCCACCAGCAGAGCCCGGTCCCATGGTCCTAATGAAAAACTGTTTTTT.

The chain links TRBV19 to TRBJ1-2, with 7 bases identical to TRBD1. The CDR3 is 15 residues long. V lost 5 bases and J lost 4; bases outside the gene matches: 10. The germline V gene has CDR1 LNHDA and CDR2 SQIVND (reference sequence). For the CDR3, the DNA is TGTGCCAGTAGTCTGCGACAGGGTGAAGCCTATGGCTACACCTTC. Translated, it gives CASSLRQGEAYGYTF.

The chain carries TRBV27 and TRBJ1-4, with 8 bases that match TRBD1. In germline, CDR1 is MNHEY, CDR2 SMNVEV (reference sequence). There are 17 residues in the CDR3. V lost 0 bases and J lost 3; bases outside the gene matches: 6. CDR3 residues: CASSLSRQGAPNEKLFF. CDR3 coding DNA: TGTGCCAGCAGTTTATCGAGGCAGGGGGCTCCTAATGAAAAACTGTTTTTT. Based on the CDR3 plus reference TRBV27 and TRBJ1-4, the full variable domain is EAQVTQNPRYLITVTGKKLTVTCSQNMNHEYMSWYRQDPGLGLRQIYYSMNVEVTDKGDVPEGYKVSRKEKRNFPLILESPSPNQTSLYFCASSLSRQGAPNEKLFFGSGTQLSVL.

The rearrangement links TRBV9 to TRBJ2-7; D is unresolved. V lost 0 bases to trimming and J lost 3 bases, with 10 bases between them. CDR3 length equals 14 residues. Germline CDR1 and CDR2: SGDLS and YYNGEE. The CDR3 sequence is CASSVGPLNYEQYF. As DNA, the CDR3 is TGTGCCAGCAGCGTAGGTCCTCTAAACTACGAGCAGTACTTC.

The CDR3 nucleotides are TGTGCCACCAGCGAGTCAGGAGACAGGGCTTACGAGCAGTACTTC. It yields the protein CATSESGDRAYEQYF. The genes are TRBV15 and TRBJ2-7; 7 bases match TRBD1. CDR1 LNHNV and CDR2 YYDKDF come from the germline V gene (reference sequence). The trim removed 5 bases at V and 4 bases at J, leaving 11 bases unmatched. CDR3 length: 15 amino acids.

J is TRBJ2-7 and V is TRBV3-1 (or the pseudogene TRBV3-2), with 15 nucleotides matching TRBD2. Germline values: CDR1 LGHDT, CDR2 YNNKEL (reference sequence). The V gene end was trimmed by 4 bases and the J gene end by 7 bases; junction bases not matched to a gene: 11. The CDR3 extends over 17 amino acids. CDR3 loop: CASSLGLAGGLGKEQYF. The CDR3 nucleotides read TGTGCCAGCAGCCTGGGACTAGCGGGGGGCCTGGGAAAGGAGCAGTACTTC.

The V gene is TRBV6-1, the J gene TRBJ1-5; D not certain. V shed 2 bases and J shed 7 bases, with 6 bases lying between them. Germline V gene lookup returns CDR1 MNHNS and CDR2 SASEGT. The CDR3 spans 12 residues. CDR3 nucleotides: TGTGCCAGCAGTGAACCTGGCCAGCCCCAGCATTTT. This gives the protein CASSEPGQPQHF.

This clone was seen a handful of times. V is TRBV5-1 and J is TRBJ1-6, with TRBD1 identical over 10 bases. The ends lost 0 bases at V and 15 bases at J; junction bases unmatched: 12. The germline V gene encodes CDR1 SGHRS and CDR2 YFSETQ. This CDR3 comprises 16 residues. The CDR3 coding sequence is TGCGCCAGCAGCTTGGGTGAGACAGGGGGCGCGGGGGGCCTCCACTTT. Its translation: CASSLGETGGAGGLHF.

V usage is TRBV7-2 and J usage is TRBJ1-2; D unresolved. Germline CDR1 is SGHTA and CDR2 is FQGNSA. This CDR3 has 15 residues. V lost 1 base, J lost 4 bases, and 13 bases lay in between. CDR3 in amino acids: CASSLESVAVYGYTF. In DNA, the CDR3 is TGTGCCAGCAGCTTAGAATCGGTGGCGGTCTATGGCTACACCTTC. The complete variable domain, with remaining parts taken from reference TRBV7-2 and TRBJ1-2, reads GAGVSQSPSNKVTEKGKDVELRCDPISGHTALYWYRQSLGQGLEFLIYFQGNSAPDKSGLPSDRFSAERTGGSVSTLTIQRTQQEDSAVYLCASSLESVAVYGYTFGSGTRLTVV.

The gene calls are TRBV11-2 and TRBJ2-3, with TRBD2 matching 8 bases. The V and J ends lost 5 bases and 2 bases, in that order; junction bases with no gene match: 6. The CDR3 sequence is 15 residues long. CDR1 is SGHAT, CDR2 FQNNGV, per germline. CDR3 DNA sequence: TGTGCCAGCAGCCCGATAGCGGGAAACACAGATACGCAGTATTTT. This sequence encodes CASSPIAGNTDTQYF.

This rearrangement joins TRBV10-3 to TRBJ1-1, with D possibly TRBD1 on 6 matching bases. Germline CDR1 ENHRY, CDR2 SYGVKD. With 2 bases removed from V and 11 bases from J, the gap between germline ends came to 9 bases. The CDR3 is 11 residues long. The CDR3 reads CAISEGRGAFF. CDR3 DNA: TGTGCCATCAGTGAGGGGAGGGGGGCTTTCTTT.